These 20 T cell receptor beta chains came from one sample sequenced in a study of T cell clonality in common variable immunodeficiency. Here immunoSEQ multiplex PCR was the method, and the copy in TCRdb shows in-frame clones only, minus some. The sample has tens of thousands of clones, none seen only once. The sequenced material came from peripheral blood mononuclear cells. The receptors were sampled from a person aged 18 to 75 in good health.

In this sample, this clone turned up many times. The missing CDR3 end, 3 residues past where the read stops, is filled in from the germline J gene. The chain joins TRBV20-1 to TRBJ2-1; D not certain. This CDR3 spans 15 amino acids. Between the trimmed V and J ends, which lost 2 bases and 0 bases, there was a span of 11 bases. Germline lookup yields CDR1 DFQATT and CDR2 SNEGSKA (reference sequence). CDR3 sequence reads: CSARPRVGSYNEQFF. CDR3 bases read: TGCAGTGCTAGACCCCGGGTAGGCTCCTACAATGAG.

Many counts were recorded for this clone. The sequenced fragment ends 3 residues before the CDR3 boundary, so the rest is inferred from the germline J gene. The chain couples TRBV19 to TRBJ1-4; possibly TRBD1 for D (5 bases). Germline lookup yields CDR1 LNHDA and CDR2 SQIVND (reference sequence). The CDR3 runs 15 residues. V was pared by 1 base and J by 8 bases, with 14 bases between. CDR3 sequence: CASSIGVSRGEKLFF. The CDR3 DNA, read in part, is TGTGCCAGTAGTATAGGGGTCTCACGGGGGGAAAAA.

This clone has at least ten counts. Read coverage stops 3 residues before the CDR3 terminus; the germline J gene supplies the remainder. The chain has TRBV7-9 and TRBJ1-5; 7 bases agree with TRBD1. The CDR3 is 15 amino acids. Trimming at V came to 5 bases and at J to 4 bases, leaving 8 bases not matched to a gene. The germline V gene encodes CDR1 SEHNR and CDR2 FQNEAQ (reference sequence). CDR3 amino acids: CASSEGAVRNQPQHF. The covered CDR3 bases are TGTGCCAGCAGCGAGGGGGCGGTTCGGAATCAGCCC.

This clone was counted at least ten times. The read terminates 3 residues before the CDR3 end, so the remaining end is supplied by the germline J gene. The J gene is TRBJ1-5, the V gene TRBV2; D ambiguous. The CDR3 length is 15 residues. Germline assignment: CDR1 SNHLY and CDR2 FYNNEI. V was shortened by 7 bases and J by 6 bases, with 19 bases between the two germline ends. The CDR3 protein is CASTLPGPRGQPQHF. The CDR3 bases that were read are TGTGCCAGCACTCTACCGGGTCCTCGCGGTCAGCCC.

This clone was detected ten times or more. The part of the CDR3 DNA that was read is TGTGCCAGCAGCCCGGGACAGAACTATGGC. As protein: CASSPGQNYG. The CDR3 as a whole reads CASSPGQNYGYTF. The chain is built from TRBV7-3 and TRBJ1-2; TRBD1 matches at 7 bases. The CDR3 end is not reached by the read, which stops 3 residues before it; the germline J gene fills it in. This CDR3 has 13 residues. Germline loops: CDR1 SGHTA, CDR2 FQGTGA. The V segment lost 5 bases and the J segment 2 bases; nucleotides outside the gene matches: 2.

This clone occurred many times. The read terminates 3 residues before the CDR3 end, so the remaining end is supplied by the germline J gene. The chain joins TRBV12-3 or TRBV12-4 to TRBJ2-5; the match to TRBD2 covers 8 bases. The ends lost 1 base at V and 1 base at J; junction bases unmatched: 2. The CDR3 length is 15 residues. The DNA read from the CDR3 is TGTGCCAGCAGTTTAGGCGGGGGGCTCCAAGAGACC. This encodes CASSLGGGLQET. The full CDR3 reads CASSLGGGLQETQYF.

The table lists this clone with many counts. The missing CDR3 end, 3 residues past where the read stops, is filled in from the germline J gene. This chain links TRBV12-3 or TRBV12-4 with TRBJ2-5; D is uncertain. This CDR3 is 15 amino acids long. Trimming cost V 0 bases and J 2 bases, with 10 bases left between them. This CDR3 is CASSLAQTIQETQYF. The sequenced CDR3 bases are TGTGCCAGCAGTTTAGCGCAGACAATACAAGAGACC.

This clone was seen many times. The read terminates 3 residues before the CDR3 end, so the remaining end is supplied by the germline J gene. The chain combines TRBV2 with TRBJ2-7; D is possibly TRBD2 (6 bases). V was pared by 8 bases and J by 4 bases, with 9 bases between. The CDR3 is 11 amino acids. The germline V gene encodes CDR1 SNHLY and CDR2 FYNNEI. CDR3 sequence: CASAGLYEQYF. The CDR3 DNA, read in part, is TGTGCCAGCGCGGGATTGTACGAG.

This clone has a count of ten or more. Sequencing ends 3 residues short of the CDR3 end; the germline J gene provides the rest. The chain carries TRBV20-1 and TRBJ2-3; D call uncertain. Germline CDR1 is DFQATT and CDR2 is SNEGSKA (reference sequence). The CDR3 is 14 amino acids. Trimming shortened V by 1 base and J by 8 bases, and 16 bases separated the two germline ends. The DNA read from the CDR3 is TGCAGTGCTAGAGTCAGTAGGCAGGTCGGTACG. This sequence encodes CSARVSRQVGT. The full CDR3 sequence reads CSARVSRQVGTQYF.

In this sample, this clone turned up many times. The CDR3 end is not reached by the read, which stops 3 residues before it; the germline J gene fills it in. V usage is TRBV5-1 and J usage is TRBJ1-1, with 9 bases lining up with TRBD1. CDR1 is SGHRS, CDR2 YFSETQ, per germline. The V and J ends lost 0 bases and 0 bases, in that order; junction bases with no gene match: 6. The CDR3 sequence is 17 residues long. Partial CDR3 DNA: TGCGCCAGCAGCTTGGGGACAGGGGCTCCCTTGAACACTGAA. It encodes CASSLGTGAPLNTE. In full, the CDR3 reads CASSLGTGAPLNTEAFF.

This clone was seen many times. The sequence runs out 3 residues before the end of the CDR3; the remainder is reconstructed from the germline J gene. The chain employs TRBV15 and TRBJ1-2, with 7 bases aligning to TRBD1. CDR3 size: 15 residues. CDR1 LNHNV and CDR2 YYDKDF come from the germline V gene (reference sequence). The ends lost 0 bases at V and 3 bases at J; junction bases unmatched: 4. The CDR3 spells CATSREQGTYYGYTF. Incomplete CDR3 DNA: TGTGCCACCAGCAGAGAACAGGGGACCTACTATGGC. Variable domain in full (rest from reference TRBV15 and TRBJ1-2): DAMVIQNPRYQVTQFGKPVTLSCSQTLNHNVMYWYQQKSSQAPKLLFHYYDKDFNNEADTPDNFQSRRPNTSFCFLDIRSPGLGDTAMYLCATSREQGTYYGYTFGSGTRLTVV.

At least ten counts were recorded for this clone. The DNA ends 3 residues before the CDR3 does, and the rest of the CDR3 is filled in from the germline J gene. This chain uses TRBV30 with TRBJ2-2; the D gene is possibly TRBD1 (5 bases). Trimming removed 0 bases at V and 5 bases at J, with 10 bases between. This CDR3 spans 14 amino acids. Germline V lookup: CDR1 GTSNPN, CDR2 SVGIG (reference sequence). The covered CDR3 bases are TGTGCCTGGAGTGTACTCAAGGGGACCGGGGAG. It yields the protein CAWSVLKGTGE. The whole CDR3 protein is CAWSVLKGTGELFF.

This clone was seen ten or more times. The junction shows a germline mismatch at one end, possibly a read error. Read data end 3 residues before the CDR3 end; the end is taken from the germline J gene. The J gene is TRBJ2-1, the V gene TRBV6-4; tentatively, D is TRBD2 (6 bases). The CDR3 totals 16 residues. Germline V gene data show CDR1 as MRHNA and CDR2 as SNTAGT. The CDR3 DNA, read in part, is TGTGCCAGCATCTCTTCCGGGACTCTCTCCTGCAATGAG. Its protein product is CASISSGTLSCNE. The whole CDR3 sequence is CASISSGTLSCNEQFF.

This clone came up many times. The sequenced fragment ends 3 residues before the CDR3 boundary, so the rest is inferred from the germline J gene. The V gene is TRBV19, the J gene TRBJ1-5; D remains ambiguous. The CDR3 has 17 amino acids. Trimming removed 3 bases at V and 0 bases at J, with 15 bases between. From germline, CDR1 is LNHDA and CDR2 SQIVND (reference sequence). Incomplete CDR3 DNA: TGTGCCAGTAGTATCCCGGTGAGGGCAGCTAGCAATCAGCCC. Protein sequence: CASSIPVRAASNQP. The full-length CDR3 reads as CASSIPVRAASNQPQHF.

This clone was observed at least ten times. The CDR3 bases that were read are TGTGCCAGCAGCTTGGGGGCCAACCCTAACTATGGC. Its protein product is CASSLGANPNYG. From start to end, the CDR3 is CASSLGANPNYGYTF. The chain is built from TRBV5-4 and TRBJ1-2; unclear D gene. The DNA ends 3 residues before the CDR3 does, and the rest of the CDR3 is filled in from the germline J gene. CDR1 SGHNT and CDR2 YYREEE come from the germline V gene (reference sequence). The CDR3 is 15 amino acids. The V and J ends lost 0 bases and 0 bases respectively, with 9 bases between them.

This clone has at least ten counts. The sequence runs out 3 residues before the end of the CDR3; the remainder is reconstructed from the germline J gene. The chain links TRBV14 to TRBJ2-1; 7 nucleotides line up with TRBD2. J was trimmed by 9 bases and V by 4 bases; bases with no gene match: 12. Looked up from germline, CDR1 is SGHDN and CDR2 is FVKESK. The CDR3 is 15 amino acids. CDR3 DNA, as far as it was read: TGTGCCAGCAGCCCCCAGCGGGGTTGGTTTGGTGAG. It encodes CASSPQRGWFGE. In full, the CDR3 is CASSPQRGWFGEQFF.

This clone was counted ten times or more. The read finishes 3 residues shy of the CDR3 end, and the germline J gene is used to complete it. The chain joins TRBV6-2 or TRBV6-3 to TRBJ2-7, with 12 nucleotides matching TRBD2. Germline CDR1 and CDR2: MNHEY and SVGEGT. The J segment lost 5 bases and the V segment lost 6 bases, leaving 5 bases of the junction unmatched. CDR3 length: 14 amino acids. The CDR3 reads CASSSSGGAHEQYF. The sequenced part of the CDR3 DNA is TGTGCCAGCAGCTCTAGCGGGGGGGCCCACGAG.

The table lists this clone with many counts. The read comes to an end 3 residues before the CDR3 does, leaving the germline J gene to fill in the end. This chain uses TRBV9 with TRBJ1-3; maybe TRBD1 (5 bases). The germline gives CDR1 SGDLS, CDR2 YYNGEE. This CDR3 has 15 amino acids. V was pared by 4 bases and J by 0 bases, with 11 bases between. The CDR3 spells CASSLQTDSGNTIYF. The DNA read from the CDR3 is TGTGCCAGCAGCCTCCAGACAGACTCTGGAAACACC. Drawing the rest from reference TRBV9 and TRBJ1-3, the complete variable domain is DSGVTQTPKHLITATGQRVTLRCSPRSGDLSVYWYQQSLDQGLQFLIQYYNGEERAKGNILERFSAQQFPDLHSELNLSSLELGDSALYFCASSLQTDSGNTIYFGEGSWLTVV.

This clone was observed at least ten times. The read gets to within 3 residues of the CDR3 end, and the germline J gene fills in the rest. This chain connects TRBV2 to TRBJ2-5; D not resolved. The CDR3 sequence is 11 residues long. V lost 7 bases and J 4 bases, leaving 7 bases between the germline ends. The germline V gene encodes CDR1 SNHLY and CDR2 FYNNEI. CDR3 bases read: TGTGCCAGCAAAACGGGAGAGACC. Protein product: CASKTGET. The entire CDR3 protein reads CASKTGETQYF.

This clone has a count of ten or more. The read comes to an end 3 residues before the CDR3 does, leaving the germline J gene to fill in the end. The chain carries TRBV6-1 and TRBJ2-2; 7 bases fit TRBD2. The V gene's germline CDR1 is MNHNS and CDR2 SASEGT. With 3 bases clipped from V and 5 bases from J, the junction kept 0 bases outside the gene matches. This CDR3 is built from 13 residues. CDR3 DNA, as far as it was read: TGTGCCAGCAGTGAGCGGGAGACCGGGGAG. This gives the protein CASSERETGE. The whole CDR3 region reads CASSERETGELFF.